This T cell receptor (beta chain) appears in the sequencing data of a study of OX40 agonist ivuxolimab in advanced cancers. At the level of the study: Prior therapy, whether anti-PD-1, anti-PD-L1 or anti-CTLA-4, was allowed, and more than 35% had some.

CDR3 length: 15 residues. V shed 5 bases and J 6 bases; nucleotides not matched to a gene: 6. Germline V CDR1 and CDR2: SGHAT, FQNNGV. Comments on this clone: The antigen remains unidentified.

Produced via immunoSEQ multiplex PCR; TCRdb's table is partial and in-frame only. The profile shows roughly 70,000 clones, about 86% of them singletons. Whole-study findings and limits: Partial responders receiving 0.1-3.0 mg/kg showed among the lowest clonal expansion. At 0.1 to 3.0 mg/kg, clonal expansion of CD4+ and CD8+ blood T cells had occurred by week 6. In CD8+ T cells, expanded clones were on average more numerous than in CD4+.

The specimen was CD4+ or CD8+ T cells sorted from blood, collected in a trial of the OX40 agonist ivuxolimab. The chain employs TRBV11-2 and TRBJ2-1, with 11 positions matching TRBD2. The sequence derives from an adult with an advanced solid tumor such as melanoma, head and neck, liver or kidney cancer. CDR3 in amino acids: CASSISGRAGNEQFF. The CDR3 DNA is TGTGCCAGCAGCATTAGCGGGAGGGCCGGCAATGAGCAGTTCTTC.